One sample yielded the 15 T cell receptor beta chains listed below, sequenced in a study of T cells in Graves' hyperthyroidism and ophthalmopathy. RNA transcripts provided the source from which TCR beta CDR3 regions were amplified. The HTBI primer set was used in a first-round RT-PCR of the TCR CDR3. MiXCR was run by TCRdb on the multiplex PCR reads, yielding one entry per CDR3 protein. The sample consists of approximately 610,000 distinct CDR3 sequences, about a sixth of them appearing once. The sequenced material came from blood. All receptors derive from a woman between 18 and 29 years old with Graves' hyperthyroidism.

This clonotype was found many times. The chain links TRBV11-2 to TRBJ2-5; tentative D call: TRBD1 (5 bases). Germline V lookup: CDR1 SGHAT, CDR2 FQNNGV. V lost 3 bases to trimming and J lost 4 bases, with 9 bases between them. CDR3 length: 13 amino acids. This CDR3 reads CASSLWGGETQYF. The CDR3 region has the DNA TGTGCCAGCAGCTTGTGGGGCGGAGAGACCCAGTACTTC.

The sample holds many counts of this clonotype. The junction shows a germline mismatch at one end, possibly a read error. The chain has TRBV4-1 and TRBJ2-7, with D tentatively TRBD2 (5 bases). Germline V CDR1 and CDR2: MGHRA, YSYEKL. This CDR3 region has 14 residues. As DNA, the CDR3 is TGCGCCAGCAGCCAAGACCCGCGGGTCTACGAGCAGAACTTC. This gives the protein CASSQDPRVYEQNF.

This clonotype was seen repeatedly, ten times or more. The chain couples TRBV11-2 to TRBJ2-7; the D call may be TRBD1 or TRBD2 (5 bases each). This CDR3 has 14 residues. V was shortened by 4 bases and J by 2 bases, with 12 bases between the two germline ends. Germline V gives CDR1 SGHAT, CDR2 FQNNGV. CDR3 sequence: CASSSWDETYEQYF. DNA of the CDR3: TGTGCCAGCAGCTCGTGGGACGAAACCTACGAGCAGTACTTC.

Worth noting for this clonotype: As the CDR3 is not closed by the conserved phenylalanine or tryptophan, this likely results from a read error. The CDR3, as DNA: TGCGCCAGCAGCCCCGGACAGGCGATTAATGAAAAACTGTTTCTT. Translation: CASSPGQAINEKLFL. The chain has TRBV4-3 and TRBJ1-4; 7 bases align to TRBD1. Trimming took 4 bases from V and 4 from J; bases not matched to a gene: 6. Germline CDR1 is LGHNA and CDR2 is YSLEER. This CDR3 is 15 amino acids long.

This clonotype showed up just a few times. The rearrangement joins TRBV6-1 to TRBJ1-5, with D unresolved. The CDR3 runs 13 residues. The germline V gene has CDR1 MNHNS and CDR2 SASEGT. Trimming pared 3 bases from V and 5 bases from J, leaving 8 bases between. This CDR3 is CASSEEQHQPQHF. CDR3 in DNA: TGTGCCAGCAGTGAGGAACAGCATCAGCCCCAGCATTTT.

This clonotype was detected many times. The gene calls are TRBV28 and TRBJ1-2; 8 bases agree with TRBD1. V shed 2 bases and J 7 bases; nucleotides not matched to a gene: 6. The V gene's germline CDR1 is MDHEN and CDR2 SYDVKM. The CDR3 consists of 14 residues. CDR3 in DNA: TGTGCCAGCAGTTTAACCGCAGGGGGCTTTGGCTACACCTTC. Translation gives CASSLTAGGFGYTF.

The chain recombines TRBV7-2 with TRBJ2-7, with TRBD2 matching 11 bases. The trim removed 3 bases at V and 3 bases at J, leaving 7 bases unmatched. The CDR3 is 16 amino acids. Germline V gives CDR1 SGHTA, CDR2 FQGNSA. The CDR3 loop reads CASSFETSGAFYEQYF. CDR3 nucleotide sequence: TGTGCCAGCAGCTTCGAGACTAGCGGGGCTTTCTACGAGCAGTACTTC.

This clonotype was counted many times. The chain links TRBV29-1 to TRBJ2-7, with D possibly TRBD2 on 5 matching bases. Trimming pared 0 bases from V and 7 bases from J, leaving 10 bases between. CDR3 length equals 12 residues. Per germline, CDR1 SQVTM and CDR2 ANQGSEA. The CDR3 bases are TGCAGCGTTGAAGATACCAGGAGGGAGCAGTACTTC. This translates into CSVEDTRREQYF.

This clonotype was counted at least ten times. The CDR3 region is CSVESLRVNTDTQYF. CDR3 DNA sequence: TGCAGCGTTGAATCACTCCGGGTCAACACAGATACGCAGTATTTT. The J gene is TRBJ2-3, the V gene TRBV29-1; D not resolved. Germline V gene sequence: CDR1 SQVTM, CDR2 ANQGSEA. V lost 2 bases to trimming and J lost 2 bases, with 14 bases between them. The CDR3 spans 15 residues.

The chain is built from TRBV29-1 and TRBJ2-1; 7 nucleotides align to TRBD2. Germline V gene lookup returns CDR1 SQVTM and CDR2 ANQGSEA. The CDR3 is 12 amino acids. The ends lost 2 bases at V and 9 bases at J; junction bases unmatched: 4. CDR3 sequence (DNA): TGCAGCGTTGAACGGCCGGGGGGTGAGCAGTTCTTC. This gives the protein CSVERPGGEQFF.

V and J are TRBV27 and TRBJ2-2; TRBD1 might be the D (6 bases). Deletions cut 5 bases from V and 1 base from J, with 11 bases between. Germline CDR1 is MNHEY and CDR2 is SMNVEV (reference sequence). This CDR3 spans 15 amino acids. The chain's CDR3 is CASSITGLNTGELFF. As DNA, the CDR3 is TGTGCCAGCAGTATTACAGGGTTGAACACCGGGGAGCTGTTTTTT.

In this sample, this clonotype turned up many times. The CDR3 bases are TGCAGTGCTATGCCGGGACAGGGGATGGCTGGTGGCAATCAGCCCCAGCATTTT. Residues: CSAMPGQGMAGGNQPQHF. This chain connects TRBV20-1 to TRBJ1-5; TRBD1 agrees at 10 bases. Germline assignment: CDR1 DFQATT and CDR2 SNEGSKA (reference sequence). This CDR3 comprises 18 residues. V shed 4 bases and J 2 bases; nucleotides not matched to a gene: 14.

The gene calls are TRBV6-1 and TRBJ1-1; tentatively, D is TRBD1 (5 bases). V lost 2 bases, J lost 3 bases, and 10 bases lay in between. This CDR3 is built from 14 residues. Per the germline V gene, CDR1 is MNHNS and CDR2 is SASEGT. For the CDR3, the DNA is TGTGCCAGCAGTGAATTCGGGGGAGACACTGAAGCTTTCTTT. Encoded protein: CASSEFGGDTEAFF.

This clonotype was found a few times. The rearrangement joins TRBV20-1 to TRBJ1-1; D is perhaps TRBD1 (6 bases). V shed 4 bases and J shed 6 bases, with 18 bases lying between them. The CDR3 runs 14 residues. CDR1 is DFQATT, CDR2 SNEGSKA, per germline (reference sequence). The CDR3 spells CSAIRTAGLSEAFF. CDR3 sequence (DNA): TGCAGTGCTATAAGGACAGCCGGCCTTTCTGAAGCTTTCTTT.

The table lists this clonotype with many counts. The rearrangement joins TRBV12-3 or TRBV12-4 to TRBJ1-1, with 7 positions matching TRBD1. V trimming: 4 bases; J trimming: 0 bases; junction bases outside the gene matches: 8. This CDR3 region has 16 residues. In DNA, the CDR3 is TGTGCCAGCAGTTCCAATTTCGGACAGGTGAACACTGAAGCTTTCTTT. Translated, it gives CASSSNFGQVNTEAFF.